This passage covers 15 T cell receptor beta chains from one sample sequenced in a study of memory CD4+ T cells and cytomegalovirus serostatus. TCRdb keeps only in-frame clones here, not all; method: immunoSEQ multiplex PCR. The table includes 55,000 or so clones, over 60% detected once. Single viable CD3+CD4+CD8-CD45RO+ cells were sorted as the memory CD4+ T cells. Sample: memory CD4+ T cells from blood. These receptors originate from an adult in good health and CMV-seropositive.

The V call is TRBV7-2, the J call TRBJ1-5; TRBD1 agrees at 12 bases. From germline, CDR1 is SGHTA and CDR2 FQGNSA. The CDR3 is made up of 15 amino acids. V lost 3 bases to trimming and J lost 7 bases; unmatched junction nucleotides: 4. The CDR3 here is CASSFTGTGGQPQHF. The CDR3 DNA reads as TGTGCCAGCAGCTTCACCGGGACAGGGGGCCAGCCCCAGCATTTT.

This rearrangement joins TRBV10-2 to TRBJ2-7, with 12 bases aligning to TRBD2. This CDR3 contains 17 residues. CDR1 is WSHSY, CDR2 SAAADI, per germline. V lost 3 bases to trimming and J lost 6 bases; unmatched junction nucleotides: 12. In DNA, the CDR3 is TGCGCCAGCAGTGATCGCCTAGCGGGAGGGTTGATTGGCGAGCAGTACTTC. The encoded protein is CASSDRLAGGLIGEQYF.

The rearrangement links TRBV7-2 to TRBJ2-1, with 9 bases aligning to TRBD1. The V gene's germline CDR1 is SGHTA and CDR2 FQGNSA. The V and J ends lost 4 bases and 7 bases, in that order; junction bases with no gene match: 8. This CDR3 is 15 amino acids long. The CDR3 region is CASSSRDRAWNEQFF. Here the CDR3 DNA reads TGTGCCAGCAGCTCCCGGGACAGGGCTTGGAATGAGCAGTTCTTC. Looking up the rest from reference TRBV7-2 and TRBJ2-1 gives the full variable domain: GAGVSQSPSNKVTEKGKDVELRCDPISGHTALYWYRQSLGQGLEFLIYFQGNSAPDKSGLPSDRFSAERTGGSVSTLTIQRTQQEDSAVYLCASSSRDRAWNEQFFGPGTRLTVL.

The rearrangement uses TRBV4-2 and TRBJ2-7; D may correspond to TRBD1 or TRBD2 (5 bases each). Trimming removed 6 bases at V and 6 bases at J, with 15 bases between. The CDR3 has 13 amino acids. Germline loops: CDR1 LGHNA, CDR2 YNFKEQ. As DNA, the CDR3 is TGTGCCAGCAGAGGGATCACCGGGGCCGAGCAGTACTTC. As protein: CASRGITGAEQYF.

The rearrangement links TRBV28 to TRBJ2-1; 9 bases are shared with TRBD1. J lost 6 bases, V lost 5 bases, and 5 bases had no gene match. This CDR3 spans 14 amino acids. Germline lookup yields CDR1 MDHEN and CDR2 SYDVKM. The CDR3 loop reads CASSRDRAGNEQFF. The CDR3 bases are TGTGCCAGCAGTAGGGACAGGGCTGGCAATGAGCAGTTCTTC.

The chain employs TRBV7-2 and TRBJ1-3; D gene ambiguous. V lost 0 bases and J lost 0, with 9 bases in between. Germline lookup yields CDR1 SGHTA and CDR2 FQGNSA. This CDR3 spans 16 amino acids. This CDR3 is CASSLALGYSGNTIYF. DNA for the CDR3: TGTGCCAGCAGCTTAGCGCTCGGTTACTCTGGAAACACCATATATTTT.

V and J are TRBV6-6 and TRBJ1-2; the D gene is possibly TRBD1 (6 bases). Trimming took off 4 bases at V and 0 bases at J, with 12 bases between the two ends. Germline CDR1 and CDR2: MNHNY and SVGAGI (reference sequence). The CDR3 length is 15 residues. CDR3 region: CASSSPDRSNYGYTF. The CDR3 nucleotides are TGTGCCAGCAGTTCTCCGGACAGATCTAACTATGGCTACACCTTC.

The chain joins TRBV5-5 to TRBJ2-2; 10 positions agree with TRBD2. V lost 2 bases, J lost 4 bases, and 5 bases stayed unmatched. This CDR3 spans 16 amino acids. Germline CDR1 SGHKS, CDR2 YYEKEE (reference sequence). The CDR3: CASSLLAGGGTGELFF. Written as DNA, the CDR3 is TGTGCCAGCAGCTTATTAGCGGGAGGAGGCACCGGGGAGCTGTTTTTT.

The gene calls are TRBV11-1 and TRBJ2-7; 9 positions match TRBD1. From germline, CDR1 is SGHAT and CDR2 FQDESV (reference sequence). The CDR3 covers 16 residues. V shed 5 bases and J 3 bases; nucleotides not matched to a gene: 11. The CDR3 coding sequence is TGTGCCAGCAGCCCCCGGGGGACAGGGCGCGTCTACGAGCAGTACTTC. Protein sequence: CASSPRGTGRVYEQYF.

This chain joins TRBV19 and TRBJ2-3; the D is unclear. V was clipped by 7 bases and J by 2 bases, with 10 bases between them. CDR1 and CDR2 from the germline V gene are LNHDA and SQIVND (reference sequence). CDR3 length: 13 amino acids. The CDR3 protein is CASTGSATDTQYF. CDR3 nucleotide sequence: TGTGCCAGTACCGGGTCCGCCACAGATACGCAGTATTTT. The full variable domain, with the rest looked up from reference TRBV19 and TRBJ2-3, is DGGITQSPKYLFRKEGQNVTLSCEQNLNHDAMYWYRQDPGQGLRLIYYSQIVNDFQKGDIAEGYSVSREKKESFPLTVTSAQKNPTAFYLCASTGSATDTQYFGPGTRLTVL.

This rearrangement joins TRBV11-2 to TRBJ2-3, with D possibly being TRBD2 (6 bases). There are 15 residues in the CDR3. The V and J ends lost 0 bases and 2 bases respectively, with 9 bases between them. CDR1 is SGHAT and CDR2 is FQNNGV in the germline V gene. CDR3 DNA sequence: TGTGCCAGCAGCTTAGATCGGGGGTTCACAGATACGCAGTATTTT. Translated, it gives CASSLDRGFTDTQYF.

CDR3 nucleotide sequence: TGTGCCAGTAGTAATCCTCAGCGGGCTAGTATTGGCACTGAAGCTTTCTTT. Protein product: CASSNPQRASIGTEAFF. V usage is TRBV19 and J usage is TRBJ1-1; D remains unclear. Trimming pared 4 bases from V and 4 bases from J, leaving 22 bases between. CDR1 LNHDA and CDR2 SQIVND come from the germline V gene (reference sequence). The CDR3 consists of 17 residues.

The V gene is TRBV7-9, the J gene TRBJ2-3, with 7 positions matching TRBD1. V was pared by 2 bases and J by 6 bases, with 14 bases of the junction left unmatched. CDR1 and CDR2 from the germline V gene are SEHNR and FQNEAQ (reference sequence). This CDR3 has 17 amino acids. The CDR3 DNA reads TGTGCCAGCAGCTTACGGTCGGGACGAGGGGGCCTGGATACGCAGTATTTT. It codes for CASSLRSGRGGLDTQYF. Full variable domain (outside the CDR3, taken from reference TRBV7-9 and TRBJ2-3): DTGVSQNPRHKITKRGQNVTFRCDPISEHNRLYWYRQTLGQGPEFLTYFQNEAQLEKSRLLSDRFSAERPKGSFSTLEIQRTEQGDSAMYLCASSLRSGRGGLDTQYFGPGTRLTVL.

This rearrangement joins TRBV5-1 to TRBJ2-7, with D possibly TRBD1 on 6 matching bases. Germline CDR1 and CDR2: SGHRS and YFSETQ. CDR3 size: 14 residues. V was clipped by 4 bases and J by 7 bases, with 18 bases between them. The CDR3 coding sequence is TGCGCCAGCAGCCCCACTGGGGGCAGTTTGGAGCAGTACTTC. Amino acids: CASSPTGGSLEQYF. The full variable domain, rest sourced from reference TRBV5-1 and TRBJ2-7, is KAGVTQTPRYLIKTRGQQVTLSCSPISGHRSVSWYQQTPGQGLQFLFEYFSETQRNKGNFPGRFSGRQFSNSRSEMNVSTLELGDSALYLCASSPTGGSLEQYFGPGTRLTVT.

The V call is TRBV2, the J call TRBJ1-1, with D perhaps TRBD1 (5 bases). Trimming stripped 3 bases from V and 3 bases from J, with 17 bases between. Germline CDR1 SNHLY, CDR2 FYNNEI. The CDR3 is made up of 16 amino acids. The CDR3 is CASSDRESPPDTEAFF. For the CDR3, the DNA is TGTGCCAGCAGTGACAGGGAATCCCCCCCGGACACTGAAGCTTTCTTT.